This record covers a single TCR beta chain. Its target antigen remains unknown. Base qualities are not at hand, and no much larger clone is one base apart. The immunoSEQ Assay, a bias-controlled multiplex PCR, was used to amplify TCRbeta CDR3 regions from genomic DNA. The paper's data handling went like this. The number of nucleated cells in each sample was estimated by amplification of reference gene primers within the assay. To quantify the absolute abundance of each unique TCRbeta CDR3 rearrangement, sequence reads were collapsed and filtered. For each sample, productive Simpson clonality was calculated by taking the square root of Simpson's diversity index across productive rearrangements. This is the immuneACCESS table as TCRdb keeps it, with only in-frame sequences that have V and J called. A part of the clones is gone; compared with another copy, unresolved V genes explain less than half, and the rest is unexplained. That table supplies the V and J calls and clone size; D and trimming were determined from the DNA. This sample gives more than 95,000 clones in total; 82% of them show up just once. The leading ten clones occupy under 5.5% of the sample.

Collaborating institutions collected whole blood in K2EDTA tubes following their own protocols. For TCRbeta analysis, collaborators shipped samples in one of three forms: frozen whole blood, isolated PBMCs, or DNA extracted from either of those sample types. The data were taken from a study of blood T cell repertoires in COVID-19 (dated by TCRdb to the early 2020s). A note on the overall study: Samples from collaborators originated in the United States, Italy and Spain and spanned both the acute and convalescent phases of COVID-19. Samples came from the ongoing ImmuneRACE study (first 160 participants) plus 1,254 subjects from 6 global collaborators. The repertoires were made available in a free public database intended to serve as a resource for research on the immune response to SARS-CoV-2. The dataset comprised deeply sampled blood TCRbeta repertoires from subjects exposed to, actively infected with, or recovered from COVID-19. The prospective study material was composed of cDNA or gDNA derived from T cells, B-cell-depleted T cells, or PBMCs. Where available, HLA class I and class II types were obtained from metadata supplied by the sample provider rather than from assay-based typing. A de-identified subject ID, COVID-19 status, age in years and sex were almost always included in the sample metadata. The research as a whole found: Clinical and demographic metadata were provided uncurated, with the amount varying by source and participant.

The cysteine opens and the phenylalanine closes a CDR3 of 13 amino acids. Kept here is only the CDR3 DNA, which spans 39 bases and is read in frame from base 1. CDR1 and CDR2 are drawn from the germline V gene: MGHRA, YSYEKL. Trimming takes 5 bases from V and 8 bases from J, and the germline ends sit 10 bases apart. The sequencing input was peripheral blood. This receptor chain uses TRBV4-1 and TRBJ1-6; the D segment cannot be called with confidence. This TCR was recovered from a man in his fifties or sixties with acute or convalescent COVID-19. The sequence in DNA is TGCGCCAGCAGCTTAAGATCAGATTCACCCCTCCACTTT. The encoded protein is CASSLRSDSPLHF.